These 23 T cell receptor beta chains came from one sample sequenced in a study of shared clonotypes between healthy human individuals. Naive CD8 populations comprised CD45RO-negative cells positively selected for CCR7, excluding terminally differentiated effector memory CD45RA+ cells. Clones were sequenced by immunoSEQ multiplex PCR, and TCRdb holds only the in-frame ones, with some missing. The top ten clones hold 0.9% to 1.4% of a sample with millions of clones, approximately 94% of them seen once. The sample taken for sequencing was naive CD8+ T cells sorted from blood. The receptors come from a man between 18 and 35 years old in good health.

This sequence joins TRBV7-9 and TRBJ1-2; D gene ambiguous. The CDR3 runs 16 residues. Germline lookup yields CDR1 SEHNR and CDR2 FQNEAQ (reference sequence). V lost 2 bases and J lost 0, with 13 bases in between. This chain's CDR3 is CASSLSLEITNYGYTF. The DNA for the CDR3 is TGTGCCAGCAGCTTATCGTTGGAAATTACTAACTATGGCTACACCTTC.

The gene calls are TRBV27 and TRBJ2-7; TRBD2 matches at 9 bases. The CDR3 is 17 residues long. After removal of 4 bases from V and 1 base from J, the junction contained 11 bases not matched to a gene. CDR1 and CDR2 (germline): MNHEY, SMNVEV (reference sequence). The CDR3 reads CASSSLGVAGVSYEQYF. The CDR3 DNA sequence: TGTGCCAGCAGTTCACTGGGGGTAGCGGGAGTTTCCTACGAGCAGTACTTC.

The chain has TRBV4-1 and TRBJ2-7; 8 nucleotides align to TRBD1. The CDR3 runs 15 residues. With 0 bases clipped from V and 13 bases from J, the junction kept 14 bases outside the gene matches. The germline gives CDR1 MGHRA, CDR2 YSYEKL. The CDR3 loop is CASSQEVVDRETYYF. The DNA of the CDR3 is TGCGCCAGCAGCCAAGAGGTCGTGGACAGGGAAACTTATTACTTC.

The V gene is TRBV10-2, the J gene TRBJ1-1; the D gene is possibly TRBD1 (5 bases). CDR3 length equals 14 residues. Germline V lookup: CDR1 WSHSY, CDR2 SAAADI. Trimming took 0 bases from V and 5 from J, leaving 10 bases between them. CDR3 nucleotides: TGCGCCAGCAGTGAGTCGCGGGGGAGGACTGAAGCTTTCTTT. Translating gives CASSESRGRTEAFF.

The chain has TRBV15 and TRBJ2-1, with TRBD1 identical over 7 bases. The length of the CDR3 is 14 residues. Trimming removed 1 base from V and 4 bases from J; junction bases left unmatched: 1. CDR1 and CDR2 from the germline V gene are LNHNV and YYDKDF (reference sequence). The CDR3 loop is CATSRVQGYNEQFF. Written as DNA, the CDR3 is TGTGCCACCAGCAGAGTACAGGGGTACAATGAGCAGTTCTTC. Complete variable domain (other parts from reference TRBV15 and TRBJ2-1): DAMVIQNPRYQVTQFGKPVTLSCSQTLNHNVMYWYQQKSSQAPKLLFHYYDKDFNNEADTPDNFQSRRPNTSFCFLDIRSPGLGDTAMYLCATSRVQGYNEQFFGPGTRLTVL.

This clone showed up just once. The chain links TRBV5-4 to TRBJ2-3, with 8 bases fitting TRBD2. J was trimmed by 5 bases and V by 1 base; bases with no gene match: 6. This CDR3 spans 15 amino acids. Germline CDR1 reads SGHNT; CDR2 reads YYREEE (reference sequence). The CDR3, as DNA: TGTGCCAGCAGCTTGATTAGCGGGGAGGTAGATACGCAGTATTTT. Protein: CASSLISGEVDTQYF.

This chain uses TRBV6-6 with TRBJ1-6, with 7 bases identical to TRBD1. CDR1 and CDR2 (germline): MNHNY, SVGAGI (reference sequence). The CDR3 runs to 15 residues. Trimming removed 0 bases from V and 6 bases from J; junction bases left unmatched: 2. This CDR3 reads CASSYSTGINSPLHF. CDR3 nucleotides: TGTGCCAGCAGTTACTCGACAGGGATTAATTCACCCCTCCACTTT.

The rearrangement links TRBV4-1 to TRBJ2-7; D possibly uses TRBD1 or TRBD2 (6 bases each). Germline V gene sequence: CDR1 MGHRA, CDR2 YSYEKL. Trimming removed 1 base at V and 3 bases at J, with 13 bases between. The CDR3 totals 15 residues. This CDR3 is CASSQGFGGGYEQYF. Here the CDR3 DNA reads TGCGCCAGCAGCCAAGGGTTCGGAGGGGGCTACGAGCAGTACTTC.

The V and J genes are TRBV9 and TRBJ2-2; D is unresolved. The germline gives CDR1 SGDLS, CDR2 YYNGEE. Trimming removed 4 bases at V and 0 bases at J, with 19 bases between. This CDR3 spans 18 amino acids. The CDR3 region has the DNA TGTGCCAGCAGCCCTGACTTTACGGCTATACCGAACACCGGGGAGCTGTTTTTT. It yields the protein CASSPDFTAIPNTGELFF.

This rearrangement joins TRBV4-1 to TRBJ2-5; D is possibly TRBD1 (5 bases). The CDR3 length is 15 residues. Per germline, CDR1 MGHRA and CDR2 YSYEKL. V lost 0 bases to trimming and J lost 2 bases, with 10 bases between them. CDR3 sequence (DNA): TGCGCCAGCAGCCAAGATGACAGACCACAAGAGACCCAGTACTTC. This gives the protein CASSQDDRPQETQYF.

CDR3 nucleotide sequence: TGTGCCTGGAGAACCTTTGTGACAGATTATAATTCACCCCTCCACTTT. As protein: CAWRTFVTDYNSPLHF. The chain combines TRBV30 with TRBJ1-6; D is possibly TRBD1 (5 bases). This CDR3 contains 16 residues. The V gene lost 3 bases and the J gene lost 4 bases, with 16 bases spanning the gap. Germline-derived CDR1 and CDR2 are GTSNPN and SVGIG (reference sequence).

The J gene is TRBJ2-3, the V gene TRBV25-1, with D perhaps matching TRBD2 (5 bases). CDR1 MGHDK and CDR2 SYGVNS come from the germline V gene. Between the trimmed V and J ends, which lost 11 bases and 2 bases, there was a span of 14 bases. The CDR3 is 13 residues long. The CDR3: CAAAGTDTDTQYF. The CDR3 nucleotides read TGTGCCGCGGCGGGTACCGACACAGATACGCAGTATTTT.

A remark on this clone: Within the sample, other DNA sequences also encode this same CDR3. The CDR3 DNA reads TGTGCCAGCAGCCTGGGTAGGGGAAACACTGAAGCTTTCTTT. Translated, it gives CASSLGRGNTEAFF. This chain connects TRBV5-4 to TRBJ1-1; D may be TRBD1 (5 bases). The CDR3 is made up of 14 amino acids. CDR1 is SGHNT and CDR2 is YYREEE in the germline V gene (reference sequence). V lost 4 bases and J 2 bases, leaving 12 bases between the germline ends.

This clone came up a few times. V usage is TRBV5-4 and J usage is TRBJ1-2, with TRBD1 identical over 7 bases. The CDR3 spans 14 residues. Germline CDR1 SGHNT, CDR2 YYREEE (reference sequence). With V trimmed by 4 bases and J by 4 bases, 7 bases remained unmatched. CDR3 region: CASSRQGEGYGYTF. The CDR3 bases are TGTGCCAGCAGCCGACAGGGAGAAGGCTATGGCTACACCTTC. The whole variable domain, remainder taken from reference TRBV5-4 and TRBJ1-2, is ETGVTQSPTHLIKTRGQQVTLRCSSQSGHNTVSWYQQALGQGPQFIFQYYREEENGRGNFPPRFSGLQFPNYSSELNVNALELDDSALYLCASSRQGEGYGYTFGSGTRLTVV.

The chain carries TRBV6-5 and TRBJ2-1; TRBD2 agrees at 11 bases. CDR1 MNHEY and CDR2 SVGAGI come from the germline V gene. The CDR3 spans 13 residues. The V gene end was trimmed by 6 bases and the J gene end by 5 bases; junction bases not matched to a gene: 0. CDR3 nucleotides: TGTGCCAGCAGACTAGCGGGAGACAATGAGCAGTTCTTC. Its translation is CASRLAGDNEQFF.

This clone was seen once. The chain employs TRBV5-1 and TRBJ2-7, with D uncertain. The CDR3 has 13 residues. Trimming left V 4 bases short and J 3 bases short, with 11 bases between. Germline CDR1 reads SGHRS; CDR2 reads YFSETQ. This chain's CDR3 is CASSPSDHYEQYF. In nucleotides, the CDR3 is TGCGCCAGCAGCCCCTCGGACCACTACGAGCAGTACTTC.

This chain's CDR3 is CASSPEPPGLAGEGTYEQYF. The CDR3 nucleotides read TGCGCCAGCAGCCCGGAACCGCCGGGACTAGCGGGAGAAGGGACCTACGAGCAGTACTTC. The rearrangement links TRBV4-3 to TRBJ2-7, with 14 bases matching TRBD2. Per the germline V gene, CDR1 is LGHNA and CDR2 is YSLEER. The length of the CDR3 is 20 residues. After removal of 4 bases from V and 2 bases from J, the junction contained 16 bases not matched to a gene.

The chain is built from TRBV10-3 and TRBJ2-7; TRBD2 might be the D (6 bases). This CDR3 is 15 amino acids long. Trimming stripped 5 bases from V and 0 bases from J, with 14 bases between. Germline V gene sequence: CDR1 ENHRY, CDR2 SYGVKD. DNA for the CDR3: TGTGCCATCAGTCTAGGCGGGGAACACTCCTACGAGCAGTACTTC. Amino acid sequence: CAISLGGEHSYEQYF.

CDR3 sequence: CASSFGGVFGNQPQHF. CDR3 sequence (DNA): TGTGCCAGCAGTTTTGGGGGGGTATTCGGCAATCAGCCCCAGCATTTT. The rearrangement links TRBV28 to TRBJ1-5; possible D gene TRBD1, 5 bases. Trimming left V 3 bases short and J 2 bases short, with 14 bases between. Germline V gene lookup returns CDR1 MDHEN and CDR2 SYDVKM. The CDR3 sequence is 16 residues long.

The chain has TRBV29-1 and TRBJ2-1; D remains unclear. Trimming stripped 4 bases from V and 9 bases from J, with 13 bases between. Germline CDR1 reads SQVTM; CDR2 reads ANQGSEA. The CDR3 runs 12 residues. The CDR3 sequence is CSVALGLGEQFF. DNA for the CDR3: TGCAGCGTTGCCTTGGGTCTAGGTGAGCAGTTCTTC.

V gene TRBV7-8 combines with J gene TRBJ1-2; D remains unclear. V lost 5 bases and J 2 bases, leaving 12 bases between the germline ends. This CDR3 comprises 14 residues. Germline V gene lookup returns CDR1 SGHVS and CDR2 FQNEAQ. CDR3 bases: TGTGCCAGCAGCCCCAGCCGGGAAAACTATGGCTACACCTTC. The encoded protein is CASSPSRENYGYTF. The whole variable domain, filled in from reference TRBV7-8 and TRBJ1-2, reads GAGVSQSPRYKVAKRGQDVALRCDPISGHVSLFWYQQALGQGPEFLTYFQNEAQLDKSGLPSDRFFAERPEGSVSTLKIQRTQQEDSAVYLCASSPSRENYGYTFGSGTRLTVV.

V gene TRBV5-4 combines with J gene TRBJ2-5, with D possibly matching TRBD2 (5 bases). With 6 bases removed from V and 1 base from J, the gap between germline ends came to 10 bases. CDR3 length equals 13 residues. CDR1 is SGHNT, CDR2 YYREEE, per germline (reference sequence). The CDR3 sequence is CASTPDSQETQYF. CDR3 in DNA: TGTGCCAGCACCCCGGACTCCCAAGAGACCCAGTACTTC.

This clone was recorded only once. The chain joins TRBV4-1 to TRBJ1-5; D unclear. The CDR3 spans 15 residues. Germline V gene lookup returns CDR1 MGHRA and CDR2 YSYEKL. V shed 1 base and J shed 1 base, with 8 bases lying between them. CDR3 coding DNA: TGCGCCAGCAGCCAAGCCCCTTGGAGCAATCAGCCCCAGCATTTT. This gives the protein CASSQAPWSNQPQHF.